The source of this TCR beta chain is a study of control samples from healthy donors and cancer patients. The germline gives CDR1 GTSNPN, CDR2 SVGIG (reference sequence). Trimming took off 5 bases at V and 1 base at J, with 9 bases between the two ends. CDR3 length: 13 amino acids. Only in-frame clones appear in the TCRdb table, and some are missing; sequencing was by immunoSEQ multiplex PCR. The repertoire holds over 150,000 clones, approximately 94% seen once, with approximately 6% in the top ten. This clonotype was obtained from a man aged 40-49 years in good health. V is TRBV30 and J is TRBJ2-1; maybe TRBD1 (5 bases). Material for sequencing was blood. In DNA, the CDR3 is TGTGCCTGGGGGGCGGCGTCCTACAATGAGCAGTTCTTC. As protein: CAWGAASYNEQFF.